By share, the clone carrying this TCR beta chain counts as medium-sized. The antigen is unknown. Germline loops: CDR1 DFQATT, CDR2 SNEGSKA (reference sequence). V shed 4 bases and J shed 2 bases, with 18 bases lying between them. This CDR3 has 15 residues. This specimen comes from a study of liver allograft versus peripheral blood T cells. Whole-study context: A comparison was made between T cell receptor repertoires in transplanted livers and those in recipients' peripheral blood.

Broader study findings: Intragraft T cell receptor repertoires of liver allografts were reported to differ from peripheral blood repertoires.

TCRdb reprocessed the reads via MiXCR and lists one record per CDR3 protein. This sample yields fewer than 7,000 distinct CDR3 sequences, of which 17% are seen a single time; under 11% belongs to the top ten. The receptor was derived from a human patient who had a liver transplant. A subset of T cells may come from the graft donor. The chain uses TRBV20-1 and TRBJ2-7; D might be TRBD2 (6 bases). CDR3 in amino acids: CSATDLANSPYEQYF. The CDR3, as DNA: TGCAGTGCTACGGACCTAGCGAACTCTCCCTACGAGCAGTACTTC.